Following are 6 T cell receptor beta chains from one sample sequenced in a study of T cell repertoires in cytomegalovirus infection. From the reads, TCRdb called clonotypes with MiXCR, one entry per CDR3 protein. The sample lists more than 250,000 distinct CDR3 sequences, around 15% seen once, with around 8.8% in the top ten. Sample: PBMCs. Receptors were obtained from a human donor in good health (CMV status not recorded). Some clones in this sample may be carry-over from other donors' samples.

Many counts were recorded for this clonotype. The chain has TRBV5-1 and TRBJ1-1; a possible D gene is TRBD1 (5 bases). Trimming removed 3 bases from V and 0 bases from J, with 9 bases in between. CDR3 length: 14 residues. Germline CDR1 and CDR2: SGHRS and YFSETQ. CDR3 in DNA: TGCGCCAGCAGCTCGGGACCCATGAACACTGAAGCTTTCTTT. This encodes CASSSGPMNTEAFF.

This clonotype was observed at least ten times. The chain recombines TRBV12-3 or TRBV12-4 with TRBJ1-1; D perhaps matches TRBD1 (6 bases). Trimming cost V 6 bases and J 0 bases, with 17 bases left between them. The CDR3 runs to 16 residues. The CDR3 DNA reads TGTGCCAGCAGCCGGCCCGGGACACTTATGAACACTGAAGCTTTCTTT. This gives the protein CASSRPGTLMNTEAFF.

There are many counts of this clonotype. The rearrangement links TRBV28 to TRBJ2-3, with a possible D match to TRBD2 (6 bases). Germline V lookup: CDR1 MDHEN, CDR2 SYDVKM. With 3 bases removed from V and 9 bases from J, the gap between germline ends came to 16 bases. This CDR3 comprises 14 residues. The CDR3 sequence: CASSFGGTVETQYF. The CDR3 nucleotides are TGTGCCAGCAGTTTTGGGGGGACGGTGGAAACGCAGTATTTT.

This clonotype has only a few counts. Germline is not matched at one junction end, which may reflect a read error. The gene calls are TRBV7-2 and TRBJ2-5; 8 bases match TRBD2. The CDR3 extends over 13 amino acids. CDR1 and CDR2 from the germline V gene are SGHTA and FQGNSA. The CDR3 coding sequence is TGTGCCAGCACCTTAGCGGGGAGAGAGACCCAGTACTTC. Residues: CASTLAGRETQYF.

This clonotype was seen at least ten times. The J gene is TRBJ2-7, the V gene TRBV7-2, with 13 bases fitting TRBD2. Trimming removed 3 bases from V and 4 bases from J; junction bases left unmatched: 9. This CDR3 has 17 amino acids. Germline CDR1 and CDR2: SGHTA and FQGNSA. DNA of the CDR3: TGTGCCAGCAGCTTGAGACTAGCGGGAGGAACCAGGTACGAGCAGTACTTC. It codes for CASSLRLAGGTRYEQYF.

This clonotype was seen ten or more times. This chain uses TRBV7-3 with TRBJ2-1; no firm D call. CDR1 and CDR2 from the germline V gene are SGHTA and FQGTGA. This CDR3 region has 18 residues. Trimming removed 1 base at V and 0 bases at J, with 16 bases between. The DNA for the CDR3 is TGTGCCAGCAGCTTAAGGGCAACCGCTTTCAGCTCCTACAATGAGCAGTTCTTC. It yields the protein CASSLRATAFSSYNEQFF.